The clone carrying this T cell receptor beta chain was seen repeatedly, ten times or more. The authors amplified TCR beta CDR3 regions from RNA transcripts. HTBI primers were employed in first-round RT-PCR, then a second-round multiplex PCR followed. MiXCR, applied by TCRdb to the multiplex PCR reads, yields one record per CDR3 protein. This sample has under 400,000 distinct CDR3 sequences, with 15% to 20% found just once. This entry belongs to a study of Graves' ophthalmopathy and Graves' hyperthyroidism. Moderate-to-severe activity, CAS ≥3, NOSPECS ≥4 and a duration under 3 months were seen in donors with ophthalmopathy. The CDR3 totals 14 residues. Germline CDR1 and CDR2: SGHDN and FVKESK. The V and J ends lost 4 bases and 2 bases respectively, with 12 bases between them.

V is TRBV14 and J is TRBJ2-7; D perhaps matches TRBD1 (5 bases). The TCR originated in an adult man with Graves' ophthalmopathy. Material: peripheral blood. The CDR3 spells CASSPQGITYEQYF. The CDR3 nucleotides are TGTGCCAGCAGCCCTCAGGGAATCACCTACGAGCAGTACTTC.